The text below deals with one TCR beta chain. These data originate in a study of cytomegalovirus exposure and HLA in healthy donors. CDR3 length: 14 residues. Germline CDR1 MNHEY, CDR2 SVGAGI. V lost 0 bases, J lost 7 bases, and 12 bases lay in between. Though probably carrying unrecorded immune exposures, donors were nominally healthy at sampling. The PCR made use of 60 Vbeta and 13 Jbeta primers. The data were produced by immunoSEQ multiplex PCR, yet TCRdb's version contains in-frame clones alone and is incomplete. Of roughly 120,000 clones detected, around 81% appear once; the ten largest clones hold around 2.3%.

This sequence was found in a woman aged 40 to 50 in good health and CMV-seronegative. The source material was PBMCs. The rearrangement links TRBV6-5 to TRBJ1-1, with D possibly matching TRBD1 (5 bases). CDR3 amino acids: CASSYSGGGSEAFF. The CDR3 DNA follows: TGTGCCAGCAGTTACTCGGGGGGAGGGAGTGAAGCTTTCTTT.